This T cell receptor beta chain comes out of a study of molecular identifiers for immune sequencing clone quantification. Sorted naive CD8 T cells, about 17,000 to 1,000,000, were sequenced from 10%, 30% or 50% RNA. CD8+CD4-CCR7+CD45RA+ cells were sorted as naive CD8 T cells. It was with previously described methods and listed TCR primers that bulk TCR libraries were made. TCRdb re-analysed the PCR reads in MiXCR, keeping a single row per CDR3 protein. The sample yields about 320,000 distinct CDR3 sequences, about 21% seen once. This clonotype was observed at least ten times. The specimen sequenced was naive CD8+ T cells from blood, with Jurkat cell RNA spiked in. As for subset: FACS-sorted CD8+CD4-CCR7+CD45RA+ naive T cells. The receptor was isolated from a human donor in good health. Some libraries in this study had Jurkat cell RNA spiked in.

The CDR3 sequence: CASSSRTDPYPETQYF. The CDR3 nucleotides read TGTGCCAGCAGCTCCCGAACGGACCCCTACCCAGAGACCCAGTACTTC. The rearrangement links TRBV7-9 to TRBJ2-5; no firm D call. CDR3 size: 16 residues. The V and J ends lost 4 bases and 4 bases respectively, with 19 bases between them. Germline V CDR1 and CDR2: SEHNR, FQNEAQ (reference sequence).